This TCR beta chain came from a study of T cell responses to AZD1222 COVID-19 vaccine. Turning to this clone: The target antigen is unknown.

Libraries were prepared by immunoSEQ multiplex PCR; TCRdb keeps only in-frame clonotypes and omits some of them. The sample has about 120,000 clones, 88% seen once. Study-level points and caveats: All repertoire sampling was performed exclusively after the peak T cell response. Vaccine-related CD4 TCRs covered spike, predominating at 160-218 and 743-854. In a largely white British group with more females than males, clonal diversity was possibly underestimated.

V shed 2 bases, J shed 7 bases, and the junction held 8 bases outside the gene matches. This CDR3 has 15 amino acids. The germline V gene encodes CDR1 MNHEY and CDR2 SMNVEV (reference sequence). The chain joins TRBV27 to TRBJ2-1, with 7 bases that match TRBD1. This receptor was identified in an adult in good health. The material was peripheral blood, obtained on day 0 of AZD1222 vaccination. CDR3 sequence: CASSLMGQPFNEQFF. The CDR3 DNA reads as TGTGCCAGCAGTTTAATGGGACAGCCTTTTAATGAGCAGTTCTTC.